Presented here are 6 T cell receptor beta chains from one specimen sequenced in a study of B cell selection in AIRE deficiency. Sequencing was performed with immunoSEQ multiplex PCR; in TCRdb, only in-frame clones are kept and a portion is missing. The profile shows some 25,000 clones, around 92% of them singletons. Regulatory T cells were sorted as CD4+CD25hiCD127low/negative. The sample was CD4+CD25+ Tregs sorted from PBMCs. The receptors derive from a human donor in good health.

J is TRBJ2-5 and V is TRBV18; 10 bases are shared with TRBD2. Looked up from germline, CDR1 is KGHSH and CDR2 is LQKENI. The CDR3 loop spans 16 amino acids. The trim removed 5 bases at V and 5 bases at J, leaving 11 bases unmatched. The CDR3 reads CASSSSSGGATETQYF. The CDR3 region has the DNA TGTGCCAGCTCATCATCAAGCGGGGGGGCTACGGAGACCCAGTACTTC.

This chain uses TRBV4-3 with TRBJ1-2, with 7 bases aligning to TRBD1. V trimming: 5 bases; J trimming: 3 bases; junction bases outside the gene matches: 9. Germline values: CDR1 LGHNA, CDR2 YSLEER. The CDR3 has 15 residues. CDR3 protein: CASSSRPGGDYGYTF. CDR3 DNA sequence: TGCGCCAGCAGCAGCCGGCCAGGGGGTGACTATGGCTACACCTTC.

This chain uses TRBV7-6 with TRBJ2-7; 8 bases map to TRBD1. With V trimmed by 1 base and J by 1 base, 3 bases remained unmatched. Germline V gene data show CDR1 as SGHVS and CDR2 as FNYEAQ. This CDR3 has 15 amino acids. CDR3: CASSLEDRVSYEQYF. The CDR3 DNA reads TGTGCCAGCAGCTTAGAGGACAGGGTATCCTACGAGCAGTACTTC.

Comments on this clone: Other DNA sequences of this sample code for an identical CDR3. The chain couples TRBV7-9 to TRBJ1-5; D gene ambiguous. CDR1 and CDR2 from the germline V gene are SEHNR and FQNEAQ (reference sequence). Trimming cost V 1 base and J 2 bases, with 6 bases left between them. This CDR3 comprises 14 residues. Here the CDR3 DNA reads TGTGCCAGCAGCTTAGGTAGGGGCAATCAGCCCCAGCATTTT. This gives the protein CASSLGRGNQPQHF.

This clone appeared a few times. The CDR3 DNA follows: TGTGCCAGCAGCTCTGGGGGCTCCTACGAGCAGTACTTC. Protein: CASSSGGSYEQYF. The chain uses TRBV5-4 and TRBJ2-7, with D perhaps TRBD1 or TRBD2 (5 bases each). V was pared by 3 bases and J by 0 bases, with 7 bases between. Germline lookup yields CDR1 SGHNT and CDR2 YYREEE (reference sequence). CDR3 size: 13 residues.

The chain employs TRBV5-1 and TRBJ1-2, with D unclear. Looked up from germline, CDR1 is SGHRS and CDR2 is YFSETQ. The CDR3 length is 13 residues. V dropped 6 bases and J dropped 4 bases, with 13 bases sitting between them. The chain's CDR3 is CASTPNVLYGYTF. The CDR3 nucleotides are TGCGCCAGCACCCCCAACGTACTCTATGGCTACACCTTC.